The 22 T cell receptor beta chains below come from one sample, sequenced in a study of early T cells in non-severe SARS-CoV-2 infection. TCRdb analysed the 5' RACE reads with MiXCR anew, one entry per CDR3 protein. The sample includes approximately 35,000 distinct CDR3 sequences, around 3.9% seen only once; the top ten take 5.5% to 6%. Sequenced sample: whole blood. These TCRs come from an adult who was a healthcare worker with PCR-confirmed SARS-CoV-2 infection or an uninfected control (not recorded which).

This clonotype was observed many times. DNA for the CDR3: TGTGCCAGCAGCTCGCCGGGGACACTCCAGGGCACAGATACGCAGTATTTT. Protein sequence: CASSSPGTLQGTDTQYF. The chain joins TRBV7-3 to TRBJ2-3; D might be TRBD1 (6 bases). Germline loops: CDR1 SGHTA, CDR2 FQGTGA. Between the trimmed V and J ends, which lost 4 bases and 1 base, there was a span of 18 bases. The CDR3 is made up of 17 amino acids.

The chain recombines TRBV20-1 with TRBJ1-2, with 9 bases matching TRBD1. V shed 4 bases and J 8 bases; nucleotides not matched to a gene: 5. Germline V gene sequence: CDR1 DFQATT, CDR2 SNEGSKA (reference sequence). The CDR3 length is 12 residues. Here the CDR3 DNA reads TGCAGTGCTAACAGGGGGCAGGAGGGCTACACCTTC. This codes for CSANRGQEGYTF.

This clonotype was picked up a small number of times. In DNA, the CDR3 is TGCGCCAGCAGCCAAGCGGACAGGGGGCCGCGGGAAAGGGGAGGTGAGCAGTTCTTC. Translated: CASSQADRGPRERGGEQFF. The chain uses TRBV4-1 and TRBJ2-1, with 11 bases matching TRBD1. The CDR3 is 19 amino acids. Germline CDR1 MGHRA, CDR2 YSYEKL. J lost 9 bases, V lost 1 base, and 17 bases had no gene match.

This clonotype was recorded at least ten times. The CDR3 coding sequence is TGTGCCAGCAGTTACTCGGCAGTGACCTCCGGGGCCAACGTCCTGACTTTC. This codes for CASSYSAVTSGANVLTF. The genes are TRBV6-2 or TRBV6-3 and TRBJ2-6; D gene unclear. With 0 bases removed from V and 4 bases from J, the gap between germline ends came to 13 bases. The CDR3 has 17 residues. Germline-derived CDR1 and CDR2 are MNHEY and SVGEGT.

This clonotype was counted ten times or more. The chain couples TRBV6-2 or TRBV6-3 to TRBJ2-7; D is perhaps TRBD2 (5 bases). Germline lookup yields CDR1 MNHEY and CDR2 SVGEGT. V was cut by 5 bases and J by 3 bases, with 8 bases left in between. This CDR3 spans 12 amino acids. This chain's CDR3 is CASSERFYEQYF. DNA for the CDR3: TGTGCCAGCAGTGAGCGGTTCTACGAGCAGTACTTC.

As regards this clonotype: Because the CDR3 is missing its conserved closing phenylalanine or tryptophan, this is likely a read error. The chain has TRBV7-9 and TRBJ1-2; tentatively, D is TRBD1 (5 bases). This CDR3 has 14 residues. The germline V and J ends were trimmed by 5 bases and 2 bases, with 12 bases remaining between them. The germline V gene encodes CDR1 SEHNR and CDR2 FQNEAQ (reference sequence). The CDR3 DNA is TGTGCCAGCAGCCGCCGGGACGGAAACTATGGCTACACCCTC. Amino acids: CASSRRDGNYGYTL.

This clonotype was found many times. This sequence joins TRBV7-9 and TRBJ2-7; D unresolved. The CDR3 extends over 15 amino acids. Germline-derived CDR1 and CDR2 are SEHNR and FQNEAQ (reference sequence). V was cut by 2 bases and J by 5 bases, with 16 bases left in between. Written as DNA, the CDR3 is TGTGCCAGCAGCTTACCCCTCAGGTTCGGGCACGAGCAGTACTTC. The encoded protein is CASSLPLRFGHEQYF.

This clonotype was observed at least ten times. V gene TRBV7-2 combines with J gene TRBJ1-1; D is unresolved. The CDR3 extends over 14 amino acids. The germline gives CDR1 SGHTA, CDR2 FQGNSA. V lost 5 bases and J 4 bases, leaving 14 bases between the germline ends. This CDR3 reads CASSPQSRGTEAFF. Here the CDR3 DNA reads TGTGCCAGCAGCCCCCAATCTCGTGGCACTGAAGCTTTCTTT.

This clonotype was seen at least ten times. In DNA form, the CDR3 reads TGTGCCAGCAGCTCATACAGGGACACTGAAGCTTTCTTT. This translates into CASSSYRDTEAFF. The chain is built from TRBV11-3 and TRBJ1-1; TRBD1 might be the D (6 bases). Trimming pared 4 bases from V and 3 bases from J, leaving 9 bases between. CDR1 and CDR2 from the germline V gene are SGHNT and YENEEA. CDR3 length equals 13 residues. The whole variable domain, remainder taken from reference TRBV11-3 and TRBJ1-1, is EAGVVQSPRYKIIEKKQPVAFWCNPISGHNTLYWYLQNLGQGPELLIRYENEEAVDDSQLPKDRFSAERLKGVDSTLKIQPAELGDSAVYLCASSSYRDTEAFFGQGTRLTVV.

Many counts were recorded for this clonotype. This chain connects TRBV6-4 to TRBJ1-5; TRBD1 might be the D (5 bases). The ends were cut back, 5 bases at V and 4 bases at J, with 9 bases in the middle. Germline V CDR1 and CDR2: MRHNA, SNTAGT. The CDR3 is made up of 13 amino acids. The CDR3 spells CASSQQENQPQHF. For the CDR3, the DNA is TGTGCCAGCAGTCAACAGGAAAATCAGCCCCAGCATTTT.

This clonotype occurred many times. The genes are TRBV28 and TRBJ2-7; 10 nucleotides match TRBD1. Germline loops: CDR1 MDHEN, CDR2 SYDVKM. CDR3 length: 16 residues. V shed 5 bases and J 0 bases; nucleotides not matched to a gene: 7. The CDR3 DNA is TGTGCCAGCAGTGCACCCCGGGACAGGGGCTCCTACGAGCAGTACTTC. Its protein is CASSAPRDRGSYEQYF.

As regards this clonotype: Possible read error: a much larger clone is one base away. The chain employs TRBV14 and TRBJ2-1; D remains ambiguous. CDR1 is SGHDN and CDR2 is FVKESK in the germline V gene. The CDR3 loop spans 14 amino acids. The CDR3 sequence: CASCQVASYNEQFF. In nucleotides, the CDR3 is TGTGCCAGCTGCCAAGTAGCTTCGTACAATGAGCAGTTCTTC.

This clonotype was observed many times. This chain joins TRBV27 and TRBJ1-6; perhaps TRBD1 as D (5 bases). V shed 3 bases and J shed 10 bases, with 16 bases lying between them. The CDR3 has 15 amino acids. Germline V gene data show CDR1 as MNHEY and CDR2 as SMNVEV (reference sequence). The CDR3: CASSFEGPQGSPLHF. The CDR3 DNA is TGTGCCAGCAGTTTTGAAGGGCCGCAGGGCTCACCCCTCCACTTT.

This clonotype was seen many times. CDR3 sequence (DNA): TGCGCCAGCAGCCAAGCCTACGGCAATCAGCCCCAGCATTTT. Translating gives CASSQAYGNQPQHF. The rearrangement links TRBV4-3 to TRBJ1-5; D uncertain. In germline, CDR1 is LGHNA, CDR2 YSLEER. The CDR3 length is 14 residues. V gave up 1 base and J gave up 2 bases, with 6 bases separating them.

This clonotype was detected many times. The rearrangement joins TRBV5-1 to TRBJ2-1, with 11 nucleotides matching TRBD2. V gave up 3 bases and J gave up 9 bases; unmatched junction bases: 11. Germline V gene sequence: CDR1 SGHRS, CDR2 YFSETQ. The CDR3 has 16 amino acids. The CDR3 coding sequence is TGCGCCAGCAGCTCCCTAGCGGGGGGCCTAATGACTGAGCAGTTCTTC. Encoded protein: CASSSLAGGLMTEQFF.

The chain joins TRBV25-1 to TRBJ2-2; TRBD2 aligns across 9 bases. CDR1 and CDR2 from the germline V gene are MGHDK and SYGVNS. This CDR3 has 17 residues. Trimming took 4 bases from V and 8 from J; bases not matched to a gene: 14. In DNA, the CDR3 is TGTGCCAGCAGTGGGCCCGGAGCGGGGGGTCCAATAGGGGAGCTGTTTTTT. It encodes CASSGPGAGGPIGELFF.

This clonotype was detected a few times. For the CDR3, the DNA is TGTGCCAGCAGCGTAGAAGCTGAGGAAACGCAGTATTTT. Protein: CASSVEAEETQYF. The chain joins TRBV9 to TRBJ2-3; D is unclear. The germline V gene has CDR1 SGDLS and CDR2 YYNGEE. Trimming stripped 0 bases from V and 9 bases from J, with 11 bases between. The CDR3 contains 13 residues.

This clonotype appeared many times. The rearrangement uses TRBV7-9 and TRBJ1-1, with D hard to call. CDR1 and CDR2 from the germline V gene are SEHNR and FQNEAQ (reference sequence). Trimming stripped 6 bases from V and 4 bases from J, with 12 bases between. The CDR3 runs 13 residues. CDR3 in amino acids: CASSRTGSTEAFF. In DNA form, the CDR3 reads TGTGCCAGCAGTCGCACCGGGAGCACTGAAGCTTTCTTT.

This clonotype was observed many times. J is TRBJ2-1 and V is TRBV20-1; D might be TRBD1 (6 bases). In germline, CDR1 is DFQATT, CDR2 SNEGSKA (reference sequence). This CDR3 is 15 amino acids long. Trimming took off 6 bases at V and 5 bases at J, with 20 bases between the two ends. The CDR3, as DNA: TGCAGTGCCGCTAATTTCCAGGGGAAGAACAATGAGCAGTTCTTC. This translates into CSAANFQGKNNEQFF.

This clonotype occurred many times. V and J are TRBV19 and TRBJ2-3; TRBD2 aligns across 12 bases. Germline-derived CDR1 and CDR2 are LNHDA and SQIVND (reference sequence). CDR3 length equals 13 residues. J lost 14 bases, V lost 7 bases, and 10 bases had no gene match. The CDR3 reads CASTTLAGGLWYF. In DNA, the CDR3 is TGTGCCAGTACCACCCTAGCGGGGGGGCTGTGGTATTTT.

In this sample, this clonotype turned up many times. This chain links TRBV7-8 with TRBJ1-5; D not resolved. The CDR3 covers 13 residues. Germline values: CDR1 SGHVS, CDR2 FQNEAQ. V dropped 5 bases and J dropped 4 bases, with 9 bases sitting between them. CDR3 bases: TGTGCCAGCAGCCCCGGGCGAAATCAGCCCCAGCATTTT. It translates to CASSPGRNQPQHF.

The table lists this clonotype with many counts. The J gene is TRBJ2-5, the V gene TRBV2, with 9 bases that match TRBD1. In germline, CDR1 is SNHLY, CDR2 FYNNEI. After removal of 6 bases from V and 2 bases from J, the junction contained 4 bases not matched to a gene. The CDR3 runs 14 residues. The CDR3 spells CASRDRGGQETQYF. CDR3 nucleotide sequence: TGTGCCAGCAGGGACAGGGGTGGGCAAGAGACCCAGTACTTC.